This TCR beta chain was captured by sequencing in a study of blood T cells in healthy people across ages. V gave up 2 bases and J gave up 0 bases, with 14 bases separating them. Germline V gene lookup returns CDR1 WNHNN and CDR2 SYGVQD (reference sequence). This CDR3 has 17 amino acids. A second PCR of 7 to 11 cycles used a sample-barcoded 5' primer and a J-beta primer mix. In TCRdb, the 5' RACE reads were re-called with MiXCR into one record per CDR3 protein. Here the sample spans just over 1 million distinct CDR3 sequences, over 35% being singletons. The chain carries TRBV10-1 and TRBJ2-1; D is undetermined. This TCR was recovered from a woman aged 55-69 years in good health. The sample consisted of blood. Here the CDR3 DNA reads TGCGCCAGCAGTGAGGATCGCGAGAGGACCTCCTACAATGAGCAGTTCTTC. Amino acids: CASSEDRERTSYNEQFF.